Below are 19 T cell receptor beta chains sequenced from a single sample in a study of T cells after yellow fever vaccination. TCRdb independently ran MiXCR on the 5' RACE reads; one entry per CDR3 protein. The data hold tens of thousands of distinct CDR3 sequences, with about 10% observed a single time. The material was PBMCs, either bulk or a sorted T-cell subset (CD4+, CD8+, memory, or dextramer-sorted; not recorded which), obtained less than 16 days after the first yellow fever vaccination. These receptors all stem from a young man who received the YFV17D yellow fever vaccine.

The chain employs TRBV4-3 and TRBJ2-5, with D possibly called TRBD1 or TRBD2 (6 bases each). Trimming left V 1 base short and J 5 bases short, with 17 bases between. CDR1 and CDR2 (germline): LGHNA, YSLEER. This CDR3 comprises 16 residues. CDR3 protein: CASSQGGLGGAETQYF. CDR3 in DNA: TGCGCCAGCAGCCAAGGTGGCCTGGGGGGCGCGGAGACCCAGTACTTC.

This clonotype was picked up many times. V gene TRBV5-1 combines with J gene TRBJ2-7; no reliable D call. V was clipped by 7 bases and J by 0 bases, with 17 bases between them. The CDR3 has 15 amino acids. Germline lookup yields CDR1 SGHRS and CDR2 YFSETQ. This CDR3 reads CASYFVAPSSYEQYV. The CDR3 DNA follows: TGCGCCAGCTACTTCGTGGCCCCGAGCTCCTACGAGCAGTACGTC.

There are many counts of this clonotype. The J gene is TRBJ2-1, the V gene TRBV6-5; no clear D. The CDR3 covers 15 residues. CDR1 and CDR2 from the germline V gene are MNHEY and SVGAGI. V was clipped by 6 bases and J by 0 bases, with 12 bases between them. The CDR3 loop reads CASSQGQSSYNEQFF. In DNA, the CDR3 is TGTGCCAGCAGCCAAGGGCAGAGCTCCTACAATGAGCAGTTCTTC.

This clonotype showed up many times. The rearrangement joins TRBV7-2 to TRBJ2-1; 8 bases are a match to TRBD2. This CDR3 comprises 15 residues. Germline V lookup: CDR1 SGHTA, CDR2 FQGNSA. V dropped 2 bases and J dropped 4; count of bases not matched to a gene: 4. CDR3 sequence reads: CASSLQAGEYNEQFF. In DNA, the CDR3 is TGTGCCAGCAGCTTACAAGCGGGGGAATACAATGAGCAGTTCTTC.

This clonotype was counted ten times or more. The gene calls are TRBV28 and TRBJ2-7; 8 bases align to TRBD1. Germline CDR1 MDHEN, CDR2 SYDVKM. The CDR3 has 14 amino acids. V gave up 4 bases and J gave up 6 bases; unmatched junction bases: 8. This CDR3 is CASSSPQTGAEQYV. CDR3 nucleotides: TGTGCCAGCAGTTCCCCCCAGACAGGGGCCGAGCAGTACGTC.

This clonotype was found once. Since a much larger clone is just one base distant, this may be a read error. The rearrangement links TRBV12-3 or TRBV12-4 to TRBJ1-6; no clear D. This CDR3 is built from 12 residues. CDR3 sequence reads: CASSFGESHLHF. The CDR3 DNA reads as TGTGCCAGCAGTTTCGGGGAATCACACCTCCACTTT.

This clonotype was detected ten times or more. This chain connects TRBV19 to TRBJ1-5; no reliable D call. Germline lookup yields CDR1 LNHDA and CDR2 SQIVND (reference sequence). The CDR3 totals 16 residues. V dropped 1 base and J dropped 1 base, with 11 bases sitting between them. CDR3 coding DNA: TGTGCCAGTAGTATAGTGGTCGGAGGGAGCAATCAGCCCCAGCATTTT. It specifies CASSIVVGGSNQPQHF.

This clonotype was observed at least ten times. This sequence joins TRBV7-3 and TRBJ2-5, with unresolved D. Germline V CDR1 and CDR2: SGHTA, FQGTGA. CDR3 size: 13 residues. V was cut by 1 base and J by 3 bases, with 6 bases left in between. CDR3: CASSLNTEETQYF. The CDR3 coding sequence is TGTGCCAGCAGCTTAAATACCGAAGAGACCCAGTACTTC.

The chain is built from TRBV29-1 and TRBJ1-4, with TRBD1 as a possible D gene (6 bases). This CDR3 has 14 residues. CDR1 SQVTM and CDR2 ANQGSEA come from the germline V gene. V dropped 7 bases and J dropped 2 bases, with 14 bases sitting between them. CDR3 residues: CSGTLQGTNEKLFF. The CDR3 bases are TGCAGCGGTACCCTGCAGGGGACTAATGAAAAACTGTTTTTT.

This clonotype was seen at least ten times. The J gene is TRBJ1-4, the V gene TRBV30; D remains unclear. The germline gives CDR1 GTSNPN, CDR2 SVGIG (reference sequence). V lost 1 base and J 7 bases, leaving 10 bases between the germline ends. This CDR3 contains 13 residues. CDR3 DNA: TGTGCCTGGAGTGCAGGAGGGAGTGAAAAACTGTTTTTT. This codes for CAWSAGGSEKLFF.

The sample holds many counts of this clonotype. The chain is built from TRBV5-1 and TRBJ1-2; D is unclear. CDR3 length: 12 residues. Germline CDR1 SGHRS, CDR2 YFSETQ. V lost 4 bases and J 4 bases, leaving 8 bases between the germline ends. The CDR3 sequence: CASSQDPYGYTF. The CDR3 DNA reads as TGCGCCAGCAGCCAAGACCCCTATGGCTACACCTTC.

This clonotype was seen more than once but under ten times. V is TRBV11-2 and J is TRBJ1-2; D gene uncertain. Germline CDR1 SGHAT, CDR2 FQNNGV. The CDR3 runs to 16 residues. The V end was cut by 0 bases, the J end by 0 bases, with 11 bases between. Here the CDR3 reads CASSLEGQLSNYGYTF. The CDR3 coding sequence is TGTGCCAGCAGCTTAGAGGGCCAATTATCTAACTATGGCTACACCTTC.

This clonotype was counted ten times or more. The chain has TRBV4-1 and TRBJ2-1; TRBD1 matches 9 bases. CDR3 size: 16 residues. Germline values: CDR1 MGHRA, CDR2 YSYEKL. The J segment lost 7 bases and the V segment lost 2 bases, leaving 9 bases of the junction unmatched. The CDR3 DNA reads as TGCGCCAGCAGCCAAATGGCACAGGGGGCAGGTAATGAGCAGTTCTTC. It encodes CASSQMAQGAGNEQFF.

This clonotype showed up many times. J is TRBJ2-3 and V is TRBV12-3 or TRBV12-4, with 7 bases that match TRBD2. The CDR3 runs 13 residues. The J segment lost 5 bases and the V segment lost 11 bases, leaving 10 bases of the junction unmatched. Here the CDR3 DNA reads TGTGCCTCCTCAGCGGGGCTATTAGATACGCAGTATTTT. It encodes CASSAGLLDTQYF.

At least ten counts were recorded for this clonotype. The J gene is TRBJ2-4, the V gene TRBV20-1; perhaps TRBD2 as D (6 bases). Germline CDR1 DFQATT, CDR2 SNEGSKA (reference sequence). The V end lost 0 bases, the J end lost 0 bases, and 9 bases lay between the germline ends. The CDR3 is 15 amino acids. Here the CDR3 reads CSARDPAGAKNIQYF. DNA for the CDR3: TGCAGTGCTAGAGACCCAGCGGGAGCCAAAAACATTCAGTACTTC.

In its sample, this clonotype was seen many times. The CDR3, as DNA: TGTGCCAGCGGGAGGGTGGAGCTGTTTTTT. Its translation: CASGRVELFF. The chain combines TRBV6-2 or TRBV6-3 with TRBJ2-2, with 7 bases matching TRBD2. This CDR3 comprises 10 residues. The germline V gene has CDR1 MNHEY and CDR2 SVGEGT. J was trimmed by 10 bases and V by 8 bases; bases with no gene match: 1.

There are many counts of this clonotype. V gene TRBV9 combines with J gene TRBJ2-2, with D unresolved. The CDR3 has 13 amino acids. Germline-derived CDR1 and CDR2 are SGDLS and YYNGEE. Trimming pared 3 bases from V and 8 bases from J, leaving 11 bases between. The CDR3 spells CASSARFVGELFF. In nucleotides, the CDR3 is TGTGCCAGCAGCGCCCGATTTGTAGGGGAGCTGTTTTTT.

In this sample, this clonotype turned up many times. The chain combines TRBV27 with TRBJ2-6; a weak D match, TRBD1 (7 bases). The CDR3 runs 21 residues. CDR1 and CDR2 (germline): MNHEY, SMNVEV (reference sequence). V was shortened by 3 bases and J by 3 bases, with 27 bases between the two germline ends. The CDR3: CASSFRREDRAPRNGANVLTF. The CDR3 DNA is TGTGCCAGCAGTTTCCGGCGGGAAGACAGGGCACCTCGAAATGGGGCCAACGTCCTGACTTTC.

This clonotype has ten or more counts. This chain connects TRBV7-2 to TRBJ2-3; D remains ambiguous. The CDR3 runs 14 residues. CDR1 is SGHTA, CDR2 FQGNSA, per germline. V lost 2 bases, J lost 6 bases, and 12 bases lay in between. The CDR3 sequence is CASSLTRAADTQYF. The CDR3, as DNA: TGTGCCAGCAGCTTAACCCGGGCCGCGGATACGCAGTATTTT. Full variable domain (remainder filled in from reference TRBV7-2 and TRBJ2-3): GAGVSQSPSNKVTEKGKDVELRCDPISGHTALYWYRQSLGQGLEFLIYFQGNSAPDKSGLPSDRFSAERTGGSVSTLTIQRTQQEDSAVYLCASSLTRAADTQYFGPGTRLTVL.